Below are 20 T cell receptor beta chains sequenced from a single sample in a study of shared clonotypes between healthy human individuals. Some clones are missing from TCRdb's copy, which holds only in-frame ones; the method was immunoSEQ multiplex PCR. Of approximately 400,000 clones in the sample, 90% to 98% were seen once. The sequenced sample was memory CD8+ T cells sorted from blood. As to subset: CD45RO+ cells pooled with CCR7-negative TemRA cells. All receptors come from a man aged 30 to 39 in good health.

This clone was detected once. This chain links TRBV4-1 with TRBJ1-6; 8 bases map to TRBD1. Germline CDR1 and CDR2: MGHRA and YSYEKL. After removal of 0 bases from V and 7 bases from J, the junction contained 2 bases not matched to a gene. The CDR3 has 15 residues. The chain's CDR3 is CASSQEDRDNSPLHF. Here the CDR3 DNA reads TGCGCCAGCAGCCAAGAGGACAGGGACAATTCACCCCTCCACTTT.

The rearrangement links TRBV5-1 to TRBJ1-2; 8 positions agree with TRBD1. The CDR3 spans 14 residues. CDR1 and CDR2 from the germline V gene are SGHRS and YFSETQ. After removal of 2 bases from V and 4 bases from J, the junction contained 4 bases not matched to a gene. CDR3 coding DNA: TGCGCCAGCAGCTTCACAGGGGGGGTCTATGGCTACACCTTC. It encodes CASSFTGGVYGYTF.

The rearrangement uses TRBV29-1 and TRBJ2-3; D might be TRBD2 (7 bases). Per the germline V gene, CDR1 is SQVTM and CDR2 is ANQGSEA. The CDR3 has 15 residues. V dropped 6 bases and J dropped 0 bases, with 16 bases sitting between them. CDR3 residues: CSVAGHSTSTDTQYF. DNA for the CDR3: TGCAGCGTAGCGGGACACTCAACTAGCACAGATACGCAGTATTTT.

The chain couples TRBV7-1 to TRBJ1-1, with D unresolved. TRBV7-1 is reported as an ORF; its role is uncertain. The CDR3 runs to 14 residues. The V and J ends lost 4 bases and 2 bases respectively, with 11 bases between them. CDR3 protein: CASSLAAPNTEAFF. The CDR3 nucleotides read TGTGCCAGCAGCTTAGCAGCGCCAAACACTGAAGCTTTCTTT.

The V call is TRBV6-5, the J call TRBJ2-5; 7 positions match TRBD1. Germline CDR1 MNHEY, CDR2 SVGAGI. V was clipped by 2 bases and J by 1 base; unmatched bases: 4. This CDR3 contains 15 residues. The CDR3 DNA reads TGTGCCAGCAGTTACAGCCGGGACAGCCAAGAGACCCAGTACTTC. Residues: CASSYSRDSQETQYF.

V is TRBV25-1 and J is TRBJ1-2; D call uncertain. CDR3 length equals 13 residues. Germline CDR1 reads MGHDK; CDR2 reads SYGVNS. Trimming left V 0 bases short and J 1 base short, with 3 bases between. This chain's CDR3 is CASSEYSNYGYTF. The CDR3 bases are TGTGCCAGCAGTGAATACAGTAACTATGGCTACACCTTC.

V gene TRBV4-1 combines with J gene TRBJ2-7; the D gene is possibly TRBD1 (5 bases). This CDR3 is 14 amino acids long. Germline V gene data show CDR1 as MGHRA and CDR2 as YSYEKL. Between the trimmed V and J ends, which lost 2 bases and 6 bases, there was a span of 14 bases. The chain's CDR3 is CASSQLARVAEQYF. The DNA for the CDR3 is TGCGCCAGCAGCCAATTAGCCAGGGTTGCCGAGCAGTACTTC.

To note about this clone: This same CDR3 is encoded by further DNA sequences in the sample. This rearrangement joins TRBV7-2 to TRBJ2-3; 10 bases fit TRBD2. Looked up from germline, CDR1 is SGHTA and CDR2 is FQGNSA. Germline trimming cut 1 base from V and 3 bases from J; bases unmatched to any gene: 1. There are 15 residues in the CDR3. This CDR3 is CASSLVAGGTDTQYF. DNA for the CDR3: TGTGCCAGCAGCTTAGTAGCGGGGGGTACAGATACGCAGTATTTT.

This chain links TRBV7-2 with TRBJ2-1; 12 positions agree with TRBD2. CDR3 length: 16 residues. The V gene's germline CDR1 is SGHTA and CDR2 FQGNSA. The trim removed 3 bases at V and 5 bases at J, leaving 5 bases unmatched. The CDR3 sequence: CASSFPTSGRNNEQFF. The CDR3 DNA reads TGTGCCAGCAGCTTCCCCACTAGCGGGAGGAACAATGAGCAGTTCTTC.

The chain joins TRBV19 to TRBJ1-5; no reliable D call. V shed 5 bases and J shed 0 bases, with 11 bases lying between them. This CDR3 region has 15 residues. Germline V gene lookup returns CDR1 LNHDA and CDR2 SQIVND (reference sequence). The CDR3 DNA follows: TGTGCCAGTAGTCCTTCGCTCATTAGCAATCAGCCCCAGCATTTT. It yields the protein CASSPSLISNQPQHF.

This clone was observed once. This rearrangement joins TRBV30 to TRBJ1-6; no definite D call. V dropped 0 bases and J dropped 10 bases, with 10 bases sitting between them. The CDR3 is made up of 13 amino acids. Germline V gene lookup returns CDR1 GTSNPN and CDR2 SVGIG (reference sequence). In nucleotides, the CDR3 is TGTGCCTGGAGTGTAAAGGTTGGCTCACCCCTCCACTTT. This gives the protein CAWSVKVGSPLHF.

The chain joins TRBV7-9 to TRBJ1-1, with TRBD1 identical over 8 bases. CDR3 length: 13 amino acids. CDR1 is SEHNR and CDR2 is FQNEAQ in the germline V gene (reference sequence). Trimming removed 2 bases from V and 6 bases from J; junction bases left unmatched: 2. The CDR3 DNA reads TGTGCCAGCAGCTTATCAGGGGGCTCTGAAGCTTTCTTT. Amino acid sequence: CASSLSGGSEAFF.

The rearrangement links TRBV27 to TRBJ2-1; D might be TRBD1 (6 bases). Trimming left V 7 bases short and J 6 bases short, with 25 bases between. The CDR3 loop spans 17 amino acids. From germline, CDR1 is MNHEY and CDR2 SMNVEV (reference sequence). The CDR3 loop is CASTARLKGDGGNEQFF. Written as DNA, the CDR3 is TGTGCCAGCACCGCCAGACTCAAGGGGGATGGGGGCAATGAGCAGTTCTTC.

CDR3 sequence reads: CASSLPLYNEQFF. The DNA of the CDR3 is TGTGCCAGCAGTCTTCCACTTTACAATGAGCAGTTCTTC. The V gene is TRBV2, the J gene TRBJ2-1; D not certain. The germline V gene encodes CDR1 SNHLY and CDR2 FYNNEI. The CDR3 length is 13 residues. The ends were cut back, 5 bases at V and 4 bases at J, with 9 bases in the middle.

The chain couples TRBV6-1 to TRBJ2-1; 7 bases map to TRBD1. Trimming removed 4 bases from V and 4 bases from J; junction bases left unmatched: 4. Germline V gene data show CDR1 as MNHNS and CDR2 as SASEGT. This CDR3 has 14 residues. The CDR3 protein is CASSGQGGYNEQFF. As DNA, the CDR3 is TGTGCCAGCAGTGGACAGGGTGGGTACAATGAGCAGTTCTTC.

The rearrangement uses TRBV2 and TRBJ2-5; TRBD2 matches at 13 bases. This CDR3 contains 16 residues. V was pared by 10 bases and J by 4 bases, with 12 bases of the junction left unmatched. Germline V gene lookup returns CDR1 SNHLY and CDR2 FYNNEI. The CDR3 sequence is CATRGTSGIGGETQYF. The CDR3 bases are TGTGCCACCCGCGGGACTAGCGGGATTGGGGGAGAGACCCAGTACTTC.

This chain connects TRBV7-8 to TRBJ2-2; D gene ambiguous. This CDR3 spans 15 amino acids. Trimming cost V 2 bases and J 3 bases, with 10 bases left between them. Germline CDR1 reads SGHVS; CDR2 reads FQNEAQ. CDR3 region: CASSLLALYTGELFF. In nucleotides, the CDR3 is TGTGCCAGCAGCTTATTGGCACTCTACACCGGGGAGCTGTTTTTT.

CDR3 region: CASRRHSNYGYTF. The DNA of the CDR3 is TGTGCCAGCAGAAGACACTCTAACTATGGCTACACCTTC. The chain joins TRBV6-1 to TRBJ1-2; D gene ambiguous. The germline V gene has CDR1 MNHNS and CDR2 SASEGT. The CDR3 consists of 13 residues. Trimming took 6 bases from V and 0 from J, leaving 8 bases between them.

The chain joins TRBV6-1 to TRBJ1-2; 9 bases map to TRBD1. The germline gives CDR1 MNHNS, CDR2 SASEGT. This CDR3 has 13 amino acids. The V gene end was trimmed by 7 bases and the J gene end by 8 bases; junction bases not matched to a gene: 8. CDR3 protein: CASTKTGGGGYTF. CDR3 bases: TGTGCCAGCACCAAAACAGGGGGCGGAGGCTACACCTTC.

The chain joins TRBV27 to TRBJ2-7; D possibly uses TRBD1 or TRBD2 (6 bases each). Germline lookup yields CDR1 MNHEY and CDR2 SMNVEV (reference sequence). The V gene lost 0 bases and the J gene lost 2 bases, with 14 bases spanning the gap. This CDR3 spans 16 amino acids. The CDR3 protein is CASSLSGGGGPYEQYF. CDR3 coding DNA: TGTGCCAGCAGTTTATCGGGGGGTGGGGGCCCCTACGAGCAGTACTTC.